The entry that follows covers one TCR beta chain sequence. Its target is unknown. Sequencing used immunoSEQ multiplex PCR; TCRdb keeps in-frame clones, though not all of them. The table shows 150,000 to 200,000 clones, with 80% to 95% occurring only once. The data are from a study of T cell responses to AZD1222 COVID-19 vaccine. General study results and limits: Targets within unmutated variant regions were reportedly found for nearly half of spike-specific TCRs.

The source material was peripheral blood, sampled 28 days after the second AZD1222 dose. The sequence was obtained from an adult who received the AZD1222 COVID-19 vaccine.

Written as DNA, the CDR3 is TGTGCCAGCAGTGAAATGGGACGGATCTCCTACGAGCAGTACTTC. Encoded protein: CASSEMGRISYEQYF. The rearrangement links TRBV6-1 to TRBJ2-7; TRBD1 or TRBD2 may be the D gene (5 bases each). V dropped 2 bases and J dropped 0 bases, with 11 bases sitting between them. In germline, CDR1 is MNHNS, CDR2 SASEGT. There are 15 residues in the CDR3.